This TCR beta chain was captured by sequencing in a study of cytomegalovirus exposure and HLA in healthy donors listed by TCRdb under 2017. Describing the broader study: The 700 or so repertoires of the first cohort and the approximately 130 validation repertoires were produced on the same platform, according to a later analysis. The study was designed to test whether signatures of past pathogen exposure could be identified by cataloging public T cell receptors. Besides the first cohort of 666 subjects, a separate validation cohort made up of around 120 different subjects was used. To predict cytomegalovirus infection status, the study brought together high-throughput TCR immunosequencing, statistical association of individual TCRs with disease status, and machine learning.

The protocol used for the library was the immunoSEQ multiplex PCR assay. In the paper's pipeline: A statistical classification framework was developed to diagnose cytomegalovirus status using the catalog of TCR beta chain sequences. The immuneACCESS repertoire file appears here via TCRdb, limited to in-frame rearrangements. These files lack a portion of the clones; in checked studies, under half of the deficit traces to unresolved V genes, and the cause of the others is not known. The D gene and trimming were derived from the DNA, and the V and J assignments and clone size from that table. The sample table holds 110,000 to 150,000 clones, of which 85% to 95% were seen once. The ten biggest clones cover about 2% of the sample. Donors formed part of the validation cohort, which comprised over a hundred subjects and was distinct from the first cohort of over 500 subjects. Paper-wide results and their limitations: While some public TCRs were present in many individuals, most TCR sequences turned up only very rarely across donors. A later analysis lacked HLA typing for the validation cohort, so it scored co-occurrence in that cohort across all 110 or so repertoires. According to the authors, the approach could potentially be generalized to other disease states and immunological phenotypes. In vitro tests confirmed that a few of the cytomegalovirus-associated TCR beta chains recognize cytomegalovirus antigens. Cytomegalovirus status was reported to be diagnosed by the classifier with high specificity and sensitivity in both the original and validation cohorts. A total of roughly 160 TCR beta chains were listed by the study as associated with cytomegalovirus. Subsequent analysis determined that TCRs grouped into clusters in the first cohort also showed a tendency toward co-occurrence across the roughly 110 validation repertoires, and about 94% of cluster scores exceeded 0.

This clone was found a few times. Its antigen is not yet known. No base quality information exists; no much larger clone differs at one position. This sequence was found in a man younger than 30 in good health and CMV-seropositive. The sequencing sample was made of PBMCs.

The CDR3 loop reads CAWKRTREKLFF. The sequence in DNA is TGTGCCTGGAAGAGGACACGCGAAAAACTGTTTTTT. The sequence links TRBV30 to TRBJ1-4, and the D gene may be TRBD1, 5 bases matching. Its CDR3 holds 12 amino acids, cysteine through phenylalanine. Here the CDR3 DNA is all that survives: 36 bases in frame from base 1. V is clipped by 4 bases and J by 8 bases, and the sequence between their germline boundaries is 11 bases long. Reading the germline V gene (reference sequence) gives CDR1 GTSNPN and CDR2 SVGIG.